The 22 T cell receptor beta chains below all came from one sample that was sequenced in a study of response to subunit inactivated influenza vaccine. From the RT-PCR reads, TCRdb called clonotypes with MiXCR, one entry per CDR3 protein. This table holds 400,000 to 650,000 distinct CDR3 sequences, 6.5% to 8% found once. Material: PBMCs from blood, obtained roughly 24 months after vaccination. All receptors come from a man aged 50 to 75 who received an inactivated influenza vaccine.

The V and J genes are TRBV9 and TRBJ2-1; 11 bases line up with TRBD2. Unmatched junction bases numbered 6, after V lost 0 bases and J lost 4 bases. Looked up from germline, CDR1 is SGDLS and CDR2 is YYNGEE. The CDR3 covers 17 residues. CDR3 residues: CASSVGLAGPSYNEQFF. DNA of the CDR3: TGTGCCAGCAGCGTAGGACTAGCGGGACCTTCGTACAATGAGCAGTTCTTC.

This clonotype was detected ten times or more. The chain has TRBV20-1 and TRBJ2-3, with D unresolved. Germline-derived CDR1 and CDR2 are DFQATT and SNEGSKA (reference sequence). CDR3 length equals 13 residues. V lost 5 bases and J lost 6, with 15 bases in between. CDR3 DNA sequence: TGCAGTGCTGCCTTGGGCGTCGGGGATACGCAGTATTTT. Amino acid sequence: CSAALGVGDTQYF.

A few counts support this clonotype. J is TRBJ1-5 and V is TRBV30, with 7 bases that match TRBD1. Trimming removed 3 bases from V and 0 bases from J; junction bases left unmatched: 17. This CDR3 contains 19 residues. Germline V gives CDR1 GTSNPN, CDR2 SVGIG (reference sequence). The CDR3 sequence is CAWSPPRGEDRISNQPQHF. The CDR3 bases are TGTGCCTGGAGCCCCCCTCGGGGGGAGGACAGGATTAGCAATCAGCCCCAGCATTTT.

Many counts were recorded for this clonotype. The J gene is TRBJ2-3, the V gene TRBV7-9, with TRBD2 matching 11 bases. Germline-derived CDR1 and CDR2 are SEHNR and FQNEAQ (reference sequence). The CDR3 contains 15 residues. The V gene end was trimmed by 6 bases and the J gene end by 5 bases; junction bases not matched to a gene: 7. CDR3 nucleotides: TGTGCCAGCAGAGATAGCGGGGGGGTGGGAGATACGCAGTATTTT. Encoded protein: CASRDSGGVGDTQYF. Variable domain in full (rest from reference TRBV7-9 and TRBJ2-3): DTGVSQNPRHKITKRGQNVTFRCDPISEHNRLYWYRQTLGQGPEFLTYFQNEAQLEKSRLLSDRFSAERPKGSFSTLEIQRTEQGDSAMYLCASRDSGGVGDTQYFGPGTRLTVL.

The rearrangement uses TRBV9 and TRBJ2-1; 7 bases map to TRBD2. Germline assignment: CDR1 SGDLS and CDR2 YYNGEE. The CDR3 contains 15 residues. V lost 0 bases, J lost 3 bases, and 3 bases stayed unmatched. This chain's CDR3 is CASSVVLADYNEQFF. The CDR3, as DNA: TGTGCCAGCAGCGTAGTTCTAGCGGACTACAATGAGCAGTTCTTC.

V usage is TRBV5-1 and J usage is TRBJ1-2; possibly TRBD1 for D (6 bases). Germline CDR1 reads SGHRS; CDR2 reads YFSETQ. With 0 bases removed from V and 6 bases from J, the gap between germline ends came to 12 bases. This CDR3 is built from 14 residues. In nucleotides, the CDR3 is TGCGCCAGCAGCTTGGCCGGCAGGGGCGATGGCTACACCTTC. This gives the protein CASSLAGRGDGYTF.

This clonotype was seen at least ten times. The chain joins TRBV5-1 to TRBJ1-1; D remains ambiguous. This CDR3 comprises 14 residues. Germline CDR1 is SGHRS and CDR2 is YFSETQ. V was clipped by 0 bases and J by 1 base, with 7 bases between them. CDR3 sequence (DNA): TGCGCCAGCAGCTTGGACGGAGGGAACACTGAAGCTTTCTTT. It codes for CASSLDGGNTEAFF.

The sample holds many counts of this clonotype. This chain links TRBV4-2 with TRBJ1-1; a weak D match, TRBD1 (5 bases). Trimming stripped 0 bases from V and 11 bases from J, with 13 bases between. The CDR3 consists of 13 residues. Germline-derived CDR1 and CDR2 are LGHNA and YNFKEQ. DNA of the CDR3: TGTGCCAGCAGCCAAGATCGGGGCAGGGCGGCTTTCTTT. Amino acid sequence: CASSQDRGRAAFF.

This clonotype was counted at least ten times. This sequence joins TRBV20-1 and TRBJ2-1; TRBD2 matches 9 bases. The trim removed 3 bases at V and 7 bases at J, leaving 7 bases unmatched. The CDR3 sequence is 14 residues long. Germline V gene data show CDR1 as DFQATT and CDR2 as SNEGSKA (reference sequence). The CDR3 spells CSASGSGSLNEQFF. CDR3 bases: TGCAGTGCTAGTGGTAGCGGGAGTCTTAATGAGCAGTTCTTC.

This clonotype was detected only a few times. V is TRBV20-1 and J is TRBJ2-1; D is unclear. The V gene lost 5 bases and the J gene lost 6 bases, with 14 bases spanning the gap. This CDR3 contains 13 residues. From germline, CDR1 is DFQATT and CDR2 SNEGSKA (reference sequence). The CDR3 sequence: CSAVRPAFNEQFF. CDR3 bases: TGCAGTGCTGTACGGCCAGCTTTCAATGAGCAGTTCTTC.

Notes on this clonotype: A much larger clone sits a single nucleotide away, making a read error possible. Written as DNA, the CDR3 is TGTGCCAGCAGCCAAGGACAGGACCGCTACGAAGAGGCCCAGTACTTC. As protein: CASSQGQDRYEEAQYF. The chain is built from TRBV4-2 and TRBJ2-5; possible D gene TRBD1, 6 bases. The CDR3 length is 16 residues. Germline V lookup: CDR1 LGHNA, CDR2 YNFKEQ.

The rearrangement links TRBV20-1 to TRBJ2-7; D is uncertain. The CDR3 has 13 amino acids. Per the germline V gene, CDR1 is DFQATT and CDR2 is SNEGSKA (reference sequence). V lost 6 bases and J lost 0, with 12 bases in between. The CDR3, as DNA: TGCAGTGCCACCCGACTCTCCTCCTACGAGCAGTACTTC. This encodes CSATRLSSYEQYF.

The chain combines TRBV12-3 or TRBV12-4 with TRBJ2-1; TRBD2 agrees at 8 bases. The CDR3 length is 12 residues. The junction had 5 bases not matched to a gene; V was cut back by 5 bases and J by 11 bases. The DNA of the CDR3 is TGTGCCAGCAGTCCGACTAGCGCTCAGCAGTTCTTC. It translates to CASSPTSAQQFF.

The chain couples TRBV14 to TRBJ2-2; D is unresolved. The V end lost 6 bases, the J end lost 0 bases, and 11 bases lay between the germline ends. This CDR3 is 15 amino acids long. Germline values: CDR1 SGHDN, CDR2 FVKESK. The CDR3 protein is CASRFGLTNTGELFF. The CDR3 bases are TGTGCCAGCAGATTCGGCCTCACGAACACCGGGGAGCTGTTTTTT.

V and J are TRBV20-1 and TRBJ1-1, with D tentatively TRBD1 (5 bases). V was pared by 1 base and J by 1 base, with 10 bases between. Germline V lookup: CDR1 DFQATT, CDR2 SNEGSKA (reference sequence). The CDR3 covers 14 residues. CDR3 DNA sequence: TGCAGTGCTAGAGGGGGAGGGACGAACACTGAAGCTTTCTTT. As protein: CSARGGGTNTEAFF.

This clonotype was counted at least ten times. The V and J genes are TRBV14 and TRBJ2-7; TRBD1 might be the D (6 bases). The germline gives CDR1 SGHDN, CDR2 FVKESK. The length of the CDR3 is 12 residues. V was trimmed by 6 bases and J by 5 bases, leaving 11 bases between them. CDR3 nucleotide sequence: TGTGCCAGCAGACAGGGTCGGAACGAGCAGTACTTC. This encodes CASRQGRNEQYF. The whole variable domain, remainder taken from reference TRBV14 and TRBJ2-7, is EAGVTQFPSHSVIEKGQTVTLRCDPISGHDNLYWYRRVMGKEIKFLLHFVKESKQDESGMPNNRFLAERTGGTYSTLKVQPAELEDSGVYFCASRQGRNEQYFGPGTRLTVT.

The table lists this clonotype with a few counts. The chain couples TRBV6-5 to TRBJ2-7; perhaps TRBD1 as D (6 bases). The length of the CDR3 is 15 residues. Germline loops: CDR1 MNHEY, CDR2 SVGAGI. V shed 0 bases and J shed 2 bases, with 11 bases lying between them. The CDR3 nucleotides are TGTGCCAGCAGTTACTCGACAGGTTCCCCCTACGAGCAGTACTTC. Its translation: CASSYSTGSPYEQYF.

This clonotype occurred many times. The J gene is TRBJ2-1, the V gene TRBV7-2; D may be TRBD1 (6 bases). The CDR3 is 13 amino acids. CDR1 is SGHTA, CDR2 FQGNSA, per germline. Trimming took off 1 base at V and 6 bases at J, with 7 bases between the two ends. The CDR3 here is CASSLGQVNEQFF. CDR3 DNA sequence: TGTGCCAGCAGCTTAGGACAGGTCAATGAGCAGTTCTTC. The whole variable domain, remainder taken from reference TRBV7-2 and TRBJ2-1, is GAGVSQSPSNKVTEKGKDVELRCDPISGHTALYWYRQSLGQGLEFLIYFQGNSAPDKSGLPSDRFSAERTGGSVSTLTIQRTQQEDSAVYLCASSLGQVNEQFFGPGTRLTVL.

This clonotype was detected ten times or more. The chain combines TRBV3-1 with TRBJ1-6; D remains unclear. The CDR3 consists of 13 residues. CDR1 and CDR2 from the germline V gene are LGHDT and YNNKEL (reference sequence). The germline V and J ends were trimmed by 1 base and 6 bases, with 4 bases remaining between them. The CDR3 sequence: CASSQAGNSPLHF. CDR3 coding DNA: TGTGCCAGCAGCCAAGCTGGTAATTCACCCCTCCACTTT.

The chain employs TRBV6-4 and TRBJ2-1; TRBD1 agrees at 9 bases. Per the germline V gene, CDR1 is MRHNA and CDR2 is SNTAGT. CDR3 length equals 14 residues. The trim removed 6 bases at V and 7 bases at J, leaving 7 bases unmatched. The CDR3 nucleotides are TGTGCCAGCAGCCCGGACAGGGGTCGGAATGAGCAGTTCTTC. Translated, it gives CASSPDRGRNEQFF.

This clonotype was seen a few times. The chain carries TRBV20-1 and TRBJ2-1; unclear D gene. The CDR3 totals 13 residues. The germline V gene has CDR1 DFQATT and CDR2 SNEGSKA (reference sequence). With 1 base removed from V and 10 bases from J, the gap between germline ends came to 14 bases. The CDR3, as DNA: TGCAGTGCTAGAGGTCCCCATAACGGCGAGCAGTTCTTC. It is translated as CSARGPHNGEQFF.

This clonotype was seen ten or more times. The V gene is TRBV3-1, the J gene TRBJ2-7; 11 bases align to TRBD2. V lost 6 bases, J lost 6 bases, and 7 bases stayed unmatched. Germline loops: CDR1 LGHDT, CDR2 YNNKEL (reference sequence). The CDR3 runs to 14 residues. In nucleotides, the CDR3 is TGTGCCAGCAGTAAACTAGCGGGGGCGGGCGAGCAGTACTTC. This encodes CASSKLAGAGEQYF.